This T cell receptor beta chain was captured in a study of T cell repertoires and HLA-DP antigens. As for the study in general: Transduced HeLa cells presented HLA-DP to CD4+ T cells.

After approximately 15 days, CD4+ cells were restimulated approximately 25 h with the same allogeneic DPB1. Stimulation used HeLa cells expressing transduced HLA-DPA1/DPB1, HLA-DM, invariant chain and CD80. Purity of the untouched CD4+ T cells was about 98%. Primers targeted 54 TRBV and 13 TRBJ segments. Profiled with immunoSEQ multiplex PCR; TCRdb holds only in-frame clones, not every one. This sample carries 4,000 or so clones, approximately 82% of them seen once, and the ten largest clones take roughly 22%. CDR1 and CDR2 from the germline V gene are MGHDK and SYGVNS. This CDR3 is built from 15 residues. Trimming at V came to 4 bases and at J to 4 bases, leaving 8 bases not matched to a gene.

V usage is TRBV25-1 and J usage is TRBJ2-5; 8 bases align to TRBD2. Sequenced material: CD137- CD4+ T cells from cultured PBMCs. This sequence originates from a woman aged 18 to 35 in good health and CMV-seronegative. This CDR3 is CASSVARGAPETQYF. CDR3 bases: TGTGCCAGCAGTGTAGCGCGGGGGGCACCAGAGACCCAGTACTTC. The full variable domain, rest sourced from reference TRBV25-1 and TRBJ2-5, is EADIYQTPRYLVIGTGKKITLECSQTMGHDKMYWYQQDPGMELHLIHYSYGVNSTEKGDLSSESTVSRIRTEHFPLTLESARPSHTSQYLCASSVARGAPETQYFGPGTRLLVL.